Listed here are 26 T cell receptor beta chains from one sample, sequenced in a study of cytomegalovirus exposure and HLA in healthy donors. Only in-frame clones appear in the TCRdb table, and some are missing; sequencing was by immunoSEQ multiplex PCR. The repertoire holds about 150,000 clones, about 80% seen once, with 30% in the top ten. Sequenced input: PBMCs. These receptors all come from a young man in good health and CMV-seropositive.

The genes are TRBV19 and TRBJ2-1; 9 nucleotides agree with TRBD1. The CDR3 covers 13 residues. V was pared by 5 bases and J by 8 bases, with 4 bases of the junction left unmatched. Germline V gene lookup returns CDR1 LNHDA and CDR2 SQIVND (reference sequence). The CDR3 DNA reads as TGTGCCAGTAGTCTGACAGGGGGGCATGAGCAGTTCTTC. Translation: CASSLTGGHEQFF.

The chain employs TRBV5-4 and TRBJ2-1; 8 nucleotides match TRBD1. Germline V gives CDR1 SGHNT, CDR2 YYREEE (reference sequence). V lost 6 bases and J lost 7; bases outside the gene matches: 18. The CDR3 has 17 amino acids. DNA for the CDR3: TGTGCCAGCACCACACAGACAGGGGAAGGTGGTAGAAATGAGCAGTTCTTC. It yields the protein CASTTQTGEGGRNEQFF. Looking up the rest from reference TRBV5-4 and TRBJ2-1 gives the full variable domain: ETGVTQSPTHLIKTRGQQVTLRCSSQSGHNTVSWYQQALGQGPQFIFQYYREEENGRGNFPPRFSGLQFPNYSSELNVNALELDDSALYLCASTTQTGEGGRNEQFFGPGTRLTVL.

The chain couples TRBV4-2 to TRBJ1-5; D is perhaps TRBD1 (6 bases). CDR3 size: 14 residues. Trimming took 3 bases from V and 1 from J, leaving 7 bases between them. Germline V gene lookup returns CDR1 LGHNA and CDR2 YNFKEQ. CDR3: CASSQGASNQPQHF. CDR3 bases: TGTGCCAGCAGCCAGGGGGCGAGCAATCAGCCCCAGCATTTT.

The rearrangement joins TRBV7-3 to TRBJ1-1; D remains unclear. Germline CDR1 reads SGHTA; CDR2 reads FQGTGA. The length of the CDR3 is 13 residues. V lost 2 bases and J 0 bases, leaving 4 bases between the germline ends. CDR3 protein: CASSLQVNTEAFF. The CDR3 DNA sequence: TGTGCCAGCAGCTTACAGGTGAACACTGAAGCTTTCTTT.

This chain connects TRBV7-9 to TRBJ1-1, with D unclear. V lost 6 bases to trimming and J lost 1 base, with 9 bases between them. The CDR3 is made up of 13 amino acids. CDR1 and CDR2 (germline): SEHNR, FQNEAQ (reference sequence). DNA for the CDR3: TGTGCCAGCAGTCTTACAGAGAACACTGAAGCTTTCTTT. Protein sequence: CASSLTENTEAFF.

The V gene is TRBV5-1, the J gene TRBJ1-2; no clear D. The germline V gene encodes CDR1 SGHRS and CDR2 YFSETQ. This CDR3 comprises 15 residues. Trimming removed 1 base at V and 6 bases at J, with 16 bases between. CDR3 loop: CASSLTSLAGDGYTF. CDR3 sequence (DNA): TGCGCCAGCAGCTTGACCTCCCTAGCCGGGGATGGCTACACCTTC.

V usage is TRBV10-3 and J usage is TRBJ2-2, with D uncertain. The germline V gene encodes CDR1 ENHRY and CDR2 SYGVKD. The CDR3 totals 11 residues. Between the trimmed V and J ends, which lost 10 bases and 3 bases, there was a span of 6 bases. DNA of the CDR3: TGTGCCACGTCCGACACCGGGGAGCTGTTTTTT. Its protein is CATSDTGELFF.

The rearrangement joins TRBV6-5 to TRBJ1-1, with 9 bases aligning to TRBD1. Germline lookup yields CDR1 MNHEY and CDR2 SVGAGI. The V gene end was trimmed by 4 bases and the J gene end by 6 bases; junction bases not matched to a gene: 9. The length of the CDR3 is 15 residues. CDR3 nucleotide sequence: TGTGCCAGCAGTTTGGGGCGGACAGGGGACTCTGAAGCTTTCTTT. It specifies CASSLGRTGDSEAFF.

The gene calls are TRBV7-9 and TRBJ1-2; D is perhaps TRBD1 (5 bases). The CDR3 length is 13 residues. Germline CDR1 and CDR2: SEHNR and FQNEAQ (reference sequence). The V gene lost 3 bases and the J gene lost 12 bases, with 17 bases spanning the gap. CDR3 sequence (DNA): TGTGCCAGCAGCTTGGGCCGGGGGGTTAAAGACACCTTC. Translated: CASSLGRGVKDTF.

The chain couples TRBV19 to TRBJ1-2; D remains ambiguous. Germline assignment: CDR1 LNHDA and CDR2 SQIVND (reference sequence). Trimming took off 4 bases at V and 3 bases at J, with 18 bases between the two ends. CDR3 length equals 16 residues. CDR3 nucleotides: TGTGCCAGTAGTACTCGCGGGGAGGTCCGATACTATGGCTACACCTTC. It codes for CASSTRGEVRYYGYTF. The whole variable domain, filled in from reference TRBV19 and TRBJ1-2, reads DGGITQSPKYLFRKEGQNVTLSCEQNLNHDAMYWYRQDPGQGLRLIYYSQIVNDFQKGDIAEGYSVSREKKESFPLTVTSAQKNPTAFYLCASSTRGEVRYYGYTFGSGTRLTVV.

This sequence joins TRBV10-1 and TRBJ2-1, with D possibly TRBD1 on 6 matching bases. Germline V gives CDR1 WNHNN, CDR2 SYGVQD (reference sequence). The CDR3 has 13 amino acids. With 5 bases removed from V and 4 bases from J, the gap between germline ends came to 9 bases. CDR3 loop: CASSTGYYNEQFF. As DNA, the CDR3 is TGCGCCAGCAGTACAGGGTATTACAATGAGCAGTTCTTC.

The chain links TRBV6-5 to TRBJ2-4; 12 bases line up with TRBD1. The germline V gene encodes CDR1 MNHEY and CDR2 SVGAGI. CDR3 length: 14 residues. Trimming took 5 bases from V and 6 from J; bases not matched to a gene: 2. CDR3 in DNA: TGTGCCAGCAGTAAGGGACAGGGGGCAAACATTCAGTACTTC. This translates into CASSKGQGANIQYF.

The chain carries TRBV6-5 and TRBJ2-7; TRBD2 matches at 14 bases. The ends lost 2 bases at V and 7 bases at J; junction bases unmatched: 7. CDR1 and CDR2 from the germline V gene are MNHEY and SVGAGI. The CDR3 sequence is 16 residues long. This CDR3 reads CASSYRGTSGSGEQYF. CDR3 bases: TGTGCCAGCAGTTACCGCGGGACTAGCGGGAGCGGGGAGCAGTACTTC.

The chain is built from TRBV5-4 and TRBJ1-1; 8 nucleotides line up with TRBD1. Germline V gene sequence: CDR1 SGHNT, CDR2 YYREEE (reference sequence). The trim removed 3 bases at V and 6 bases at J, leaving 13 bases unmatched. CDR3 length equals 16 residues. The CDR3 nucleotides read TGTGCCAGCAGCTGGATGGGACAGGCTAGGAGGGCTGAAGCTTTCTTT. Its protein product is CASSWMGQARRAEAFF.

V is TRBV7-7 and J is TRBJ2-1, with 10 bases fitting TRBD2. The CDR3 spans 16 residues. The V gene's germline CDR1 is SSHAT and CDR2 FNYEAQ (reference sequence). V was clipped by 6 bases and J by 1 base; unmatched bases: 6. The chain's CDR3 is CASSYGTSASYNEQFF. Here the CDR3 DNA reads TGTGCCAGCAGTTACGGGACTAGCGCTTCCTACAATGAGCAGTTCTTC.

A single count supports this clone. The chain uses TRBV4-2 and TRBJ2-1, with 11 positions matching TRBD2. The CDR3 length is 15 residues. Looked up from germline, CDR1 is LGHNA and CDR2 is YNFKEQ. After removal of 10 bases from V and 5 bases from J, the junction contained 10 bases not matched to a gene. DNA for the CDR3: TGTGCCACTGCCAGGAGACTAGCGGGGAACAATGAGCAGTTCTTC. Its protein is CATARRLAGNNEQFF.

This clone appeared once. Compared with germline, one end of the junction differs, possibly owing to a read error. The chain recombines TRBV18 with TRBJ2-3; 8 nucleotides line up with TRBD2. CDR1 and CDR2 (germline): KGHSH, LQKENI. The CDR3 sequence is 22 residues long. CDR3 DNA: TGTGCCAGCTCAACACCCGGACCGGGACTAGTACTAACCGGGACTAGCACAGATACGCAGTATTTT. It codes for CASSTPGPGLVLTGTSTDTQYF. Full variable domain (missing parts from reference TRBV18 and TRBJ2-3): NAGVMQNPRHLVRRRGQEARLRCSPMKGHSHVYWYRQLPEEGLKFMVYLQKENIIDESGMPKERFSAEFPKEGPSILRIQQVVRGDSAAYFCASSTPGPGLVLTGTSTDTQYFGPGTRLTVL.

With regard to this clone: The same CDR3 arises from other DNA sequences in this sample as well. The rearrangement links TRBV6-5 to TRBJ1-2; D not resolved. Germline V gene lookup returns CDR1 MNHEY and CDR2 SVGAGI. V lost 0 bases and J lost 5, with 7 bases in between. The CDR3 extends over 13 amino acids. CDR3 DNA: TGTGCCAGCAGTTACTCGGCGGATTATGGCTACACCTTC. Protein sequence: CASSYSADYGYTF.

The rearrangement links TRBV7-3 to TRBJ2-4; maybe TRBD1 (6 bases). The CDR3 spans 14 residues. CDR1 SGHTA and CDR2 FQGTGA come from the germline V gene. V was clipped by 5 bases and J by 5 bases, with 13 bases between them. The CDR3 region is CASSRSGAENIQYF. DNA for the CDR3: TGTGCCAGCAGCAGATCAGGGGCCGAAAACATTCAGTACTTC.

This clone was recorded only once. This sequence joins TRBV9 and TRBJ1-2; 9 bases map to TRBD1. The junction had 11 bases not matched to a gene; V was cut back by 1 base and J by 1 base. CDR1 is SGDLS and CDR2 is YYNGEE in the germline V gene. The CDR3 sequence is 18 residues long. The CDR3 region is CASSVRERRTGDNYGYTF. For the CDR3, the DNA is TGTGCCAGCAGCGTAAGAGAACGGAGGACAGGGGATAACTATGGCTACACCTTC.

V gene TRBV5-4 combines with J gene TRBJ1-2; TRBD1 is a possible D gene (6 bases). Looked up from germline, CDR1 is SGHNT and CDR2 is YYREEE (reference sequence). V was pared by 4 bases and J by 4 bases, with 11 bases between. The length of the CDR3 is 13 residues. In DNA, the CDR3 is TGTGCCAGCAGCACCACAGGGATCTATGGCTACACCTTC. Protein: CASSTTGIYGYTF.

This clone was recorded only once. The chain joins TRBV29-1 to TRBJ2-1, with a possible D match to TRBD2 (6 bases). Germline lookup yields CDR1 SQVTM and CDR2 ANQGSEA. V lost 1 base, J lost 15 bases, and 19 bases lay in between. The CDR3 contains 13 residues. In DNA, the CDR3 is TGCAGCGTTGAAGCGGGTCTCCGGGACTTAGTGTTCTTC. As protein: CSVEAGLRDLVFF.

This sequence joins TRBV5-1 and TRBJ1-1, with 7 bases identical to TRBD1. The CDR3 contains 15 residues. Germline assignment: CDR1 SGHRS and CDR2 YFSETQ. V lost 0 bases to trimming and J lost 2 bases; unmatched junction nucleotides: 4. CDR3 region: CASSLGAGGNTEAFF. The CDR3 DNA reads TGCGCCAGCAGCTTGGGGGCAGGGGGTAACACTGAAGCTTTCTTT.

The chain joins TRBV7-6 to TRBJ2-7, with D perhaps matching TRBD2 (5 bases). V was trimmed by 1 base and J by 6 bases, leaving 7 bases between them. Per germline, CDR1 SGHVS and CDR2 FNYEAQ. The CDR3 has 12 residues. This chain's CDR3 is CASSLVSAEQYF. The CDR3 region has the DNA TGTGCCAGCAGCTTAGTTAGCGCCGAGCAGTACTTC.

The J gene is TRBJ2-7, the V gene TRBV6-5, with D perhaps matching TRBD1 (6 bases). V shed 6 bases and J shed 2 bases, with 17 bases lying between them. Germline V gene lookup returns CDR1 MNHEY and CDR2 SVGAGI. This CDR3 contains 15 residues. CDR3 sequence reads: CASRKRAGATYEQYF. CDR3 coding DNA: TGTGCCAGCAGGAAGAGAGCAGGGGCGACCTACGAGCAGTACTTC.

The table lists this clone with a count of one. This chain connects TRBV7-3 to TRBJ2-1; maybe TRBD2 (6 bases). V shed 2 bases and J shed 3 bases, with 11 bases lying between them. The CDR3 spans 15 residues. The germline V gene encodes CDR1 SGHTA and CDR2 FQGTGA. DNA of the CDR3: TGTGCCAGCAGCTTAGGCGGGACGGGCTACAATGAGCAGTTCTTC. Translated: CASSLGGTGYNEQFF.